Here is one TCR beta chain with its context. The second PCR ran about 6 to 12 cycles with a sample-barcoded 5' primer and J-beta primers. One entry per CDR3 protein results from TCRdb running MiXCR on the 5' RACE reads. The sample consists of 1,300,000 or so distinct CDR3 sequences, approximately 59% of them appearing once. The data were obtained in a study of blood T cells in healthy people across ages. The V segment lost 7 bases and the J segment 4 bases; nucleotides outside the gene matches: 9. The CDR3 spans 15 residues. The source is a man aged 18 to 30 in good health. The sample consisted of blood. This sequence joins TRBV12-3 or TRBV12-4 and TRBJ2-5; 10 nucleotides match TRBD2. CDR3 protein: CASTSGWTSGETQYF. CDR3 nucleotide sequence: TGTGCCAGCACCTCAGGGTGGACTAGCGGAGAGACCCAGTACTTC.